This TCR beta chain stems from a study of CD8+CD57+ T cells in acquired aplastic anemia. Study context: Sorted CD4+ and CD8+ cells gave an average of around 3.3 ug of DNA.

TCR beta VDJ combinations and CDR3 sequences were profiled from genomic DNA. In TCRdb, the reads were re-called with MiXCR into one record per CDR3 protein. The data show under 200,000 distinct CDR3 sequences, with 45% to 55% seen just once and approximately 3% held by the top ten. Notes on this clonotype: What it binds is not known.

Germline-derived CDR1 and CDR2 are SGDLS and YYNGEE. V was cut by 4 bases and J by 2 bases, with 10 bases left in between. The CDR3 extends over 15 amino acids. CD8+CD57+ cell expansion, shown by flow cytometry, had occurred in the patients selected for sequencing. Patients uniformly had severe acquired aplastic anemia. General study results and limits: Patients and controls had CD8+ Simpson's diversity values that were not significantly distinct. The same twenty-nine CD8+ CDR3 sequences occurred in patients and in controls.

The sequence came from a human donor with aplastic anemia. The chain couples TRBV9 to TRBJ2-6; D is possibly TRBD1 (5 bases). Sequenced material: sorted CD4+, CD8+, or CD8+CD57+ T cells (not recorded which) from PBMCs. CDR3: CASSHATAGANVLTF. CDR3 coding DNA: TGTGCCAGCAGCCACGCGACAGCTGGGGCCAACGTCCTGACTTTC.